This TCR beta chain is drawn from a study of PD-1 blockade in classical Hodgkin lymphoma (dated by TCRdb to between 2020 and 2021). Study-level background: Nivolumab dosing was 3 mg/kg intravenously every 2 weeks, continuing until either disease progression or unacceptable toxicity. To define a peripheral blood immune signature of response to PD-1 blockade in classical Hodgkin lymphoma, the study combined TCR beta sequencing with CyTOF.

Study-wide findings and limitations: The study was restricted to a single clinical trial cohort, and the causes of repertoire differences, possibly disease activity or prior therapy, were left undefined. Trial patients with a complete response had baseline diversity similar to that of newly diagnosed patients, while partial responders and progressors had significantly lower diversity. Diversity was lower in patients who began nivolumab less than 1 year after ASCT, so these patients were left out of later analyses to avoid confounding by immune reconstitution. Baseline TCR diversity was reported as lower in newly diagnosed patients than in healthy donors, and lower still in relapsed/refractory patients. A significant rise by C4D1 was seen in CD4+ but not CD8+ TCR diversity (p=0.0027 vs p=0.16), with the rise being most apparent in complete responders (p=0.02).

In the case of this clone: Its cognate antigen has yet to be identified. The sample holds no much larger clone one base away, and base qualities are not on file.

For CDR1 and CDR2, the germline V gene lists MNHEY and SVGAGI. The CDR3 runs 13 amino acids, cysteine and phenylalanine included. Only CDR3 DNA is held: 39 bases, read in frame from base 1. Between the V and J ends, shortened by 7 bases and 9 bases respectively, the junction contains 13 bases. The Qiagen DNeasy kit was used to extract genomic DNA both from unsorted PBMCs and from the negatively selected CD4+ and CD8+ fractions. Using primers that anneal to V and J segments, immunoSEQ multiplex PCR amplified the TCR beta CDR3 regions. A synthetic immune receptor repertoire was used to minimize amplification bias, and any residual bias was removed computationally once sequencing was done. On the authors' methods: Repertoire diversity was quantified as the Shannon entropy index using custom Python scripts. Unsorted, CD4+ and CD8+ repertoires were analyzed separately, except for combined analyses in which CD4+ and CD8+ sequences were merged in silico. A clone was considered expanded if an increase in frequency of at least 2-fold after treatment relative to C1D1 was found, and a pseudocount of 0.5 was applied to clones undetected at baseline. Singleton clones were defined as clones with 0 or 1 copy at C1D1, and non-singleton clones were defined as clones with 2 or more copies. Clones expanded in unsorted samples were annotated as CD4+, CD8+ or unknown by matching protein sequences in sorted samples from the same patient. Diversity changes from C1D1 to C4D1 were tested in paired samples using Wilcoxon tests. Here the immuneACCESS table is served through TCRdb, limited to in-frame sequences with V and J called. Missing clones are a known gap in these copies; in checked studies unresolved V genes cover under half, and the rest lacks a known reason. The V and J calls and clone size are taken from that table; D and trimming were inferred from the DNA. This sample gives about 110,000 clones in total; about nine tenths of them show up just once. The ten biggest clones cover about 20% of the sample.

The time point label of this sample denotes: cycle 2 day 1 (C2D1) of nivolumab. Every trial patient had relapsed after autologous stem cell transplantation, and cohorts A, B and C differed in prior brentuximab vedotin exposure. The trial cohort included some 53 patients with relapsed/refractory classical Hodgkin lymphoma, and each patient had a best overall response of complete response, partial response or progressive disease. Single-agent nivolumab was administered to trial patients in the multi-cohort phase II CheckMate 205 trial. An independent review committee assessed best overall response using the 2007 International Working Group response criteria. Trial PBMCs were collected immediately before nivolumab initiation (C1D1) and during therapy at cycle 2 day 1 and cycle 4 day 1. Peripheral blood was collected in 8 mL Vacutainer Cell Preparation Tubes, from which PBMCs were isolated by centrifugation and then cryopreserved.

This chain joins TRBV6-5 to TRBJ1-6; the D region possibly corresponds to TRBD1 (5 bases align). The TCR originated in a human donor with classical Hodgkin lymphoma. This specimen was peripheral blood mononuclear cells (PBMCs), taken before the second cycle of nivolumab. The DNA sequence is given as TGTGCCAGCAAGCAGGGTTTGAGTTCACCCCTCCACTTT. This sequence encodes CASKQGLSSPLHF.